This T cell receptor (beta chain) was recovered during a study of blood T cell repertoires in COVID-19. Method: immunoSEQ multiplex PCR; TCRdb's copy keeps in-frame clones and lacks some. The data contain 130,000 to 150,000 clones, roughly 86% of them singletons. Sequencing used peripheral blood. The source of this sequence is a man aged 50 to 59 with active or convalescent COVID-19.

The CDR3 sequence: CASSLDYSYEQYF. CDR3 bases: TGCGCCAGCAGCTTGGACTATTCCTACGAGCAGTACTTC. The J gene is TRBJ2-7, the V gene TRBV5-1; D ambiguous. Trimming cost V 0 bases and J 1 base, with 5 bases left between them. This CDR3 is 13 amino acids long. Looked up from germline, CDR1 is SGHRS and CDR2 is YFSETQ. The full variable domain, completed using reference TRBV5-1 and TRBJ2-7, is KAGVTQTPRYLIKTRGQQVTLSCSPISGHRSVSWYQQTPGQGLQFLFEYFSETQRNKGNFPGRFSGRQFSNSRSEMNVSTLELGDSALYLCASSLDYSYEQYFGPGTRLTVT.